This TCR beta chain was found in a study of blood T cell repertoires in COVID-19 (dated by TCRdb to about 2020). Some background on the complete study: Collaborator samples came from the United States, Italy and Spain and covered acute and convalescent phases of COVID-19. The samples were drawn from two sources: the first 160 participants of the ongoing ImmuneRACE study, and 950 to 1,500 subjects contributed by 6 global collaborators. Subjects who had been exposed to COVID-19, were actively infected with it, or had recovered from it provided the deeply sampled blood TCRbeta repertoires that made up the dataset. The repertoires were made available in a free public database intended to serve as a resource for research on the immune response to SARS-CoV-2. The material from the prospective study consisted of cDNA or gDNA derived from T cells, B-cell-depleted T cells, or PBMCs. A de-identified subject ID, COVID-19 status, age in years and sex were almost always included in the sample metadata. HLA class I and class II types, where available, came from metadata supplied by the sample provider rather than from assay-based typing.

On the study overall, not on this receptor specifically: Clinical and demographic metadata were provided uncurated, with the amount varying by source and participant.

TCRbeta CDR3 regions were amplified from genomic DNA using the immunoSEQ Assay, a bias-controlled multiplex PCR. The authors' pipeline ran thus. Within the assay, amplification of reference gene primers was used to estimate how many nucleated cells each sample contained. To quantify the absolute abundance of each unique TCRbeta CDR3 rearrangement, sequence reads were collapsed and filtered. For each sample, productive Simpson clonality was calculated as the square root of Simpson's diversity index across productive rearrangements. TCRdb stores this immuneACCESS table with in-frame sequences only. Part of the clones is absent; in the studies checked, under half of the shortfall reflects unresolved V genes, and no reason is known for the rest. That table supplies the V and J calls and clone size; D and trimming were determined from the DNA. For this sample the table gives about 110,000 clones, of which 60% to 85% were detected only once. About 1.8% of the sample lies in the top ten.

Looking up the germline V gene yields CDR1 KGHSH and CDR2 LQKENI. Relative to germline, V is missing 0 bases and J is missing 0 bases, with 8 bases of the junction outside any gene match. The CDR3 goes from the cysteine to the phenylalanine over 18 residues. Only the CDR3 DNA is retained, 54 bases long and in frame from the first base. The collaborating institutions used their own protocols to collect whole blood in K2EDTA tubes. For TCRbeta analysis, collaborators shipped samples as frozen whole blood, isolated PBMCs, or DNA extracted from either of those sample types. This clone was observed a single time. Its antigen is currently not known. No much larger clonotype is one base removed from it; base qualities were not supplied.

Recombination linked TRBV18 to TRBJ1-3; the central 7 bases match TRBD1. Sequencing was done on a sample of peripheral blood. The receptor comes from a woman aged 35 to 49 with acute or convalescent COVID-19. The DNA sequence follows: TGTGCCAGCTCACCACCGGGGACAGCGAGAGACTCTGGAAACACCATATATTTT. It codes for CASSPPGTARDSGNTIYF.